This T cell receptor (beta chain) was captured by sequencing in a study of patients and donors after allogeneic stem cell transplantation. Trimming took 4 bases from V and 12 from J, leaving 10 bases between them. The CDR3 contains 11 residues. One entry per CDR3 protein, called by TCRdb with MiXCR from the RT-PCR reads. The sample contains fewer than 95,000 distinct CDR3 sequences, approximately 5.2% of which appear only once. This TCR came from a human donor who was either an allogeneic HSCT recipient or a stem cell or donor lymphocyte infusion donor (not recorded which). It is not recorded whose cells these are; they may come from a transplant donor. Material: blood, either unsorted or a sorted T cell fraction (not recorded which). The J gene is TRBJ2-1, the V gene TRBV12-3 or TRBV12-4; D call uncertain. CDR3 bases: TGTGCCAGCAGTTCTCAAGGCGGGCAGTTCTTC. This encodes CASSSQGGQFF.